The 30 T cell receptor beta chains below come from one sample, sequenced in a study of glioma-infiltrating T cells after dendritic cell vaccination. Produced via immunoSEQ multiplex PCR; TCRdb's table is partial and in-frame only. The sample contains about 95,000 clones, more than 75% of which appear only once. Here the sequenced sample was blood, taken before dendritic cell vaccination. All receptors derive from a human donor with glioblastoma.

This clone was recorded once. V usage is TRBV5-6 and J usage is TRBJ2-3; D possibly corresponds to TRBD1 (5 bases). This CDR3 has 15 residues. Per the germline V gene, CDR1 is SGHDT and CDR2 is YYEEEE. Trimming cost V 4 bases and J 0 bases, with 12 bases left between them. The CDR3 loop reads CASSRLSGSTDTQYF. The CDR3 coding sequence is TGTGCCAGCAGCCGCTTATCAGGGAGCACAGATACGCAGTATTTT.

The CDR3 bases are TGCGCCAGCCGGGGGGAGGCAACTAATGAAAAACTGTTTTTT. Residues: CASRGEATNEKLFF. The chain is built from TRBV5-1 and TRBJ1-4, with D possibly TRBD1 on 5 matching bases. V was cut by 7 bases and J by 0 bases, with 10 bases left in between. In germline, CDR1 is SGHRS, CDR2 YFSETQ. The CDR3 sequence is 14 residues long.

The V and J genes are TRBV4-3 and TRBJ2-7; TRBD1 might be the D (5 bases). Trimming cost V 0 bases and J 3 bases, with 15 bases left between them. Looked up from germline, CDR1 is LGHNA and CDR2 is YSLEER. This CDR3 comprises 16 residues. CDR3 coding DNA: TGCGCCAGCAGCCAAGAGGGTGGGGCAAGGGTCTACGAGCAGTACTTC. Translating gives CASSQEGGARVYEQYF.

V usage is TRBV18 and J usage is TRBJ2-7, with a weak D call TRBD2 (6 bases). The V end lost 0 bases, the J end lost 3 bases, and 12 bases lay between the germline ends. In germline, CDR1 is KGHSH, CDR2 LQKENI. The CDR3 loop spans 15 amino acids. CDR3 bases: TGTGCCAGCTCACCACCGGCGGGAAGGAACTACGAGCAGTACTTC. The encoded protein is CASSPPAGRNYEQYF.

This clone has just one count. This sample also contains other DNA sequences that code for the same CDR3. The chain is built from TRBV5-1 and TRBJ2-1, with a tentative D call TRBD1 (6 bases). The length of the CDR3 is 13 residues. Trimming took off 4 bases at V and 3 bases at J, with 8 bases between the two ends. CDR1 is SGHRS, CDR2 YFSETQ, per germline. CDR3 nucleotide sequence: TGCGCCAGCAGCCCGGACAGCTACAATGAGCAGTTCTTC. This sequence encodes CASSPDSYNEQFF.

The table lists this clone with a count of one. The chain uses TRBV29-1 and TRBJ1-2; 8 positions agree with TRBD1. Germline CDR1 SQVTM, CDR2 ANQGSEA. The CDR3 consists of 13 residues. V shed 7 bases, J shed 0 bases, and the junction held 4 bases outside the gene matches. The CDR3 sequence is CSGQGPANYGYTF. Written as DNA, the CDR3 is TGCAGCGGACAGGGGCCAGCTAACTATGGCTACACCTTC. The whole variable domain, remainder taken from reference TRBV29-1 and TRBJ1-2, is SAVISQKPSRDICQRGTSLTIQCQVDSQVTMMFWYRQQPGQSLTLIATANQGSEATYESGFVIDKFPISRPNLTFSTLTVSNMSPEDSSIYLCSGQGPANYGYTFGSGTRLTVV.

The CDR3 loop reads CASSPPTTGLADTQYF. DNA for the CDR3: TGCGCCAGCAGCCCACCAACCACGGGGCTAGCGGATACGCAGTATTTT. The V gene is TRBV4-1, the J gene TRBJ2-3; a possible D gene is TRBD2 (6 bases). The CDR3 spans 16 residues. V dropped 4 bases and J dropped 6 bases, with 20 bases sitting between them. The germline CDR1 and CDR2 sequences are MGHRA and YSYEKL.

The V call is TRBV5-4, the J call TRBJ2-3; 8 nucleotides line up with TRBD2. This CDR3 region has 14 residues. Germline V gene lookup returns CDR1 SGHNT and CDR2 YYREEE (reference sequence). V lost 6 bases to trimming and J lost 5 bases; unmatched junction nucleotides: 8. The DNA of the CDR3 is TGTGCCAGCACCCCCAGCGGGGGCCTAGATACGCAGTATTTT. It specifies CASTPSGGLDTQYF.

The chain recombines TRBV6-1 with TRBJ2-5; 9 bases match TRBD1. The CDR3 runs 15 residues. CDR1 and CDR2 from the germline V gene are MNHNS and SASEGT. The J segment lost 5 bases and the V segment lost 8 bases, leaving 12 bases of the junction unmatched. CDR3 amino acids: CASGPGQGTGETQYF. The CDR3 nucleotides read TGTGCCAGCGGACCGGGACAGGGAACAGGGGAGACCCAGTACTTC.

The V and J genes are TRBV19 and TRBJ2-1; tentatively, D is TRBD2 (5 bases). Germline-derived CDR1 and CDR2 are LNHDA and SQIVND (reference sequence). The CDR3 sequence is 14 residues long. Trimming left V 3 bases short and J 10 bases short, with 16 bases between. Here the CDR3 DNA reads TGTGCCAGTAGTATTTCTTCTTGGGAGAGAGAGCAGTTCTTC. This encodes CASSISSWEREQFF.

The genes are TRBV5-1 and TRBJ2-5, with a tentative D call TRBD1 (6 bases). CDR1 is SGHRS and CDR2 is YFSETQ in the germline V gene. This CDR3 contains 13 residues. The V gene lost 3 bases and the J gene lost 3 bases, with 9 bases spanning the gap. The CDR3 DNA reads TGCGCCAGCAGCTCTGGACAGAAAGAGACCCAGTACTTC. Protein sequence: CASSSGQKETQYF.

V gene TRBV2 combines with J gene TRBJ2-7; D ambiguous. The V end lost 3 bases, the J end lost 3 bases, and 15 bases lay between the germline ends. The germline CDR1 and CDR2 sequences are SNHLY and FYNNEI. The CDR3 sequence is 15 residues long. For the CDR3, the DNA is TGTGCCAGCAGTGACGCACTCTCAACGGGCTACGAGCAGTACTTC. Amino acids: CASSDALSTGYEQYF.

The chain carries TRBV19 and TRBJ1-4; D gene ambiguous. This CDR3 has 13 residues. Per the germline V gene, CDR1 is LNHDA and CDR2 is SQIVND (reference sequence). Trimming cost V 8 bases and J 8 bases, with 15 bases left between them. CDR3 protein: CASLAQGAEKLFF. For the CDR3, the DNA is TGTGCCAGTCTAGCCCAAGGCGCCGAAAAACTGTTTTTT.

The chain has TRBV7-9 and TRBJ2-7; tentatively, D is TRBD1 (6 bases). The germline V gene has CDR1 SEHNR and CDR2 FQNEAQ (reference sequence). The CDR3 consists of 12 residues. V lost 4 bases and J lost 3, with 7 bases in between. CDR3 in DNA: TGTGCCAGCAGCTGGGACATCTACGAGCAGTACTTC. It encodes CASSWDIYEQYF.

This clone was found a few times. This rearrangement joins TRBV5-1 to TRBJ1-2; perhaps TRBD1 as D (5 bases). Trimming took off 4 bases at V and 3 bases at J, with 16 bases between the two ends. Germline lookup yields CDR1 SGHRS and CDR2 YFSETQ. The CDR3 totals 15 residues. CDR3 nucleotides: TGCGCCAGCAGCCGAACCGTCGACAGTGACTATGGCTACACCTTC. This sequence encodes CASSRTVDSDYGYTF.

Here the CDR3 DNA reads TGTGCCAGCAGCTCCGACAGGGGGAAGGCACCCCTCCACTTT. Translation gives CASSSDRGKAPLHF. The V gene is TRBV7-6, the J gene TRBJ1-6; 9 bases line up with TRBD1. The CDR3 is made up of 14 amino acids. Germline CDR1 is SGHVS and CDR2 is FNYEAQ. With 4 bases clipped from V and 11 bases from J, the junction kept 6 bases outside the gene matches.

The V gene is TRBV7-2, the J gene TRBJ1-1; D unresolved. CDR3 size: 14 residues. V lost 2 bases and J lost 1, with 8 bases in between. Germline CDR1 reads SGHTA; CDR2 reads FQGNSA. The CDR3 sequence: CASSLYLRNTEAFF. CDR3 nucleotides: TGTGCCAGCAGCTTATATCTCAGGAACACTGAAGCTTTCTTT. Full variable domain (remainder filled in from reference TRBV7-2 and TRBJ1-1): GAGVSQSPSNKVTEKGKDVELRCDPISGHTALYWYRQSLGQGLEFLIYFQGNSAPDKSGLPSDRFSAERTGGSVSTLTIQRTQQEDSAVYLCASSLYLRNTEAFFGQGTRLTVV.

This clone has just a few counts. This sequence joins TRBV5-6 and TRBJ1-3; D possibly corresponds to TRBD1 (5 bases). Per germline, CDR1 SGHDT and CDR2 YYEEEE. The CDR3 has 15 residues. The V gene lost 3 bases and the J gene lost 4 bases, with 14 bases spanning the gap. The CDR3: CASSSQGRTGNTIYF. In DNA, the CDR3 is TGTGCCAGCAGCTCCCAGGGTAGGACGGGAAACACCATATATTTT.

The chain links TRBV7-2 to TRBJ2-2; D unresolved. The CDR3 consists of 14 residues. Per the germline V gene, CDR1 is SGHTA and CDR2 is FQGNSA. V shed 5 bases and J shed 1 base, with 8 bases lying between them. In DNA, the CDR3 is TGTGCCAGCAGCGCTGGCTTGAACACCGGGGAGCTGTTTTTT. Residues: CASSAGLNTGELFF.

CDR3 bases: TGTGCCTGGGTGGGACTAATGAACACCGGGGAGCTGTTTTTT. Amino acid sequence: CAWVGLMNTGELFF. V is TRBV30 and J is TRBJ2-2; TRBD2 matches at 7 bases. Germline-derived CDR1 and CDR2 are GTSNPN and SVGIG (reference sequence). The V segment lost 5 bases and the J segment 1 base; nucleotides outside the gene matches: 4. The CDR3 consists of 14 residues.

The CDR3 DNA is TGTGCCTGGAGTGTGGAGGGTAGCAATCAGCCCCAGCATTTT. It is translated as CAWSVEGSNQPQHF. The chain employs TRBV30 and TRBJ1-5, with D uncertain. Germline V gene lookup returns CDR1 GTSNPN and CDR2 SVGIG (reference sequence). Trimming removed 0 bases at V and 0 bases at J, with 6 bases between. The CDR3 loop spans 14 amino acids.

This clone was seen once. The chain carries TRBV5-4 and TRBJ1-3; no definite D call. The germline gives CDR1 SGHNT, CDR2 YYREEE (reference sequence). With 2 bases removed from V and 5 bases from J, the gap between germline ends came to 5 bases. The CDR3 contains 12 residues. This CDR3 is CASSFDRNTIYF. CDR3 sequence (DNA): TGTGCCAGCAGCTTCGACAGAAACACCATATATTTT.

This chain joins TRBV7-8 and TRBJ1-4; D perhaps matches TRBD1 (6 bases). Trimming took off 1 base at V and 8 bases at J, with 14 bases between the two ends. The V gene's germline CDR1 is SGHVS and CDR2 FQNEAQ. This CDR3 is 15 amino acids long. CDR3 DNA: TGTGCCAGCAGCTTAGACGGGGGGCCTGGCGAAAAACTGTTTTTT. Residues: CASSLDGGPGEKLFF.

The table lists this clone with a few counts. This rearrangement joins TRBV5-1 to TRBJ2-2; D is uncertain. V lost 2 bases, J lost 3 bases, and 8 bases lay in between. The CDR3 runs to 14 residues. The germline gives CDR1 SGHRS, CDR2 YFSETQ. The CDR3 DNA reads TGCGCCAGCAGCTTAGCTAGGTACACCGGGGAGCTGTTTTTT. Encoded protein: CASSLARYTGELFF.

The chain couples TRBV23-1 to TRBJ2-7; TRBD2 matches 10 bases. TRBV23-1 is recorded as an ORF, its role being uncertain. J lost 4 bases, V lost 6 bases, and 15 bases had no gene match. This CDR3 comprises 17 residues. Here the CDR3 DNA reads TGCGCCAGCAGCCGCGTACGCATTAGCGGGAGGAGGTACGAGCAGTACTTC. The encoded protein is CASSRVRISGRRYEQYF.

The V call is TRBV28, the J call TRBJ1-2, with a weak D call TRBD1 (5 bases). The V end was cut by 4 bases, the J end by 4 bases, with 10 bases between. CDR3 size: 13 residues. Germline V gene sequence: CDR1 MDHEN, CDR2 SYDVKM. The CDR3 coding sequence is TGTGCCAGCAGTTCCCCAGGGTTCTATGGCTACACCTTC. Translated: CASSSPGFYGYTF.

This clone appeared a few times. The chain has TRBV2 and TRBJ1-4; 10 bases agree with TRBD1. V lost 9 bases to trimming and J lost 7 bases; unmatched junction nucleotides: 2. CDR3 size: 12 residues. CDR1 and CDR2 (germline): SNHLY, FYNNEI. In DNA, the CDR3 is TGTGCCAGTGGACAGGGGGGTGAAAAACTGTTTTTT. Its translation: CASGQGGEKLFF.

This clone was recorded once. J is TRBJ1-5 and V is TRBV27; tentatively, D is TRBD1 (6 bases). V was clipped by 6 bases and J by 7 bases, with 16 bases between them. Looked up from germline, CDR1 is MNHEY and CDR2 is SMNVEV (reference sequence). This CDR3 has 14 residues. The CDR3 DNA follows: TGTGCCAGCAGGGATGCGGGGGCCTGGCAGCCCCAGCATTTT. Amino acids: CASRDAGAWQPQHF.

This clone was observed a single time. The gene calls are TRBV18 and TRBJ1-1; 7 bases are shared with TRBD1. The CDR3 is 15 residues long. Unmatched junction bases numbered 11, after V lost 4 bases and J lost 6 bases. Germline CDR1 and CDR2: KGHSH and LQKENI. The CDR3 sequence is CASSLLTGSGAEAFF. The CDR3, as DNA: TGTGCCAGCTCACTATTGACAGGGAGTGGAGCTGAAGCTTTCTTT.

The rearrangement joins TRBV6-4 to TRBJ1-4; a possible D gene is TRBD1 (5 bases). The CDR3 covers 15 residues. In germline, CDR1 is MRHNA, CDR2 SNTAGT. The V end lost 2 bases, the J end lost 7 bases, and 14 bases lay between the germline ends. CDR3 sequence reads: CASSDPQGGGEKLFF. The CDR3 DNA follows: TGTGCCAGCAGTGACCCGCAGGGTGGCGGTGAAAAACTGTTTTTT.